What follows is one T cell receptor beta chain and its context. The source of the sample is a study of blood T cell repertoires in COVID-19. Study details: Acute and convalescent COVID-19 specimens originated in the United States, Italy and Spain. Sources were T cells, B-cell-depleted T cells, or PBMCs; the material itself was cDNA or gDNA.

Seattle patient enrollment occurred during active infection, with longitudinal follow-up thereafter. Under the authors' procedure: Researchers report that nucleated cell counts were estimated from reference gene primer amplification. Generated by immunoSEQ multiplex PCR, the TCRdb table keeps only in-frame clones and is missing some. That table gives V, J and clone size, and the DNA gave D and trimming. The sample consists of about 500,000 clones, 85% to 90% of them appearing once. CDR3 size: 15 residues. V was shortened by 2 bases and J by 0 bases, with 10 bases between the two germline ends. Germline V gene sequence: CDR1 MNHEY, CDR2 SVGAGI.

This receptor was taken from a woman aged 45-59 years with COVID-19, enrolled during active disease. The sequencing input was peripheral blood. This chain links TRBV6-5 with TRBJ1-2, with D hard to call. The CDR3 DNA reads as TGTGCCAGCAGTTACGGAGACGGCCCTAACTATGGCTACACCTTC. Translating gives CASSYGDGPNYGYTF.